This TCR beta chain is drawn from a study of blood T cell repertoires in COVID-19. Germline V gene lookup returns CDR1 SNHLY and CDR2 FYNNEI. The CDR3 extends over 13 amino acids. Trimming cost V 1 base and J 7 bases, with 10 bases left between them. Per the original methods: Researchers report that nucleated cell counts were estimated from reference gene primer amplification. Sequenced by immunoSEQ multiplex PCR; TCRdb stores in-frame clones only, minus some. That table is the source of V, J and clone size, and D and trimming were worked out from the DNA. The sample lists under 150,000 clones, more than 65% occurring once. This clone has a single count.

The genes are TRBV2 and TRBJ1-2; no definite D call. The sample taken for sequencing was peripheral blood. This sequence originates from a man aged 50-60 years with acute or convalescent COVID-19. The CDR3 region is CASSEGGSFGYTF. The CDR3 DNA sequence: TGTGCCAGCAGTGAAGGAGGCAGCTTTGGCTACACCTTC.